A selection of T cell receptor beta chains follows, all from one sample in a study of cytomegalovirus exposure and HLA in healthy donors. Method: immunoSEQ multiplex PCR; TCRdb's copy keeps in-frame clones and lacks some. Here the sample spans roughly 150,000 clones, more than 70% being singletons. Sequencing used PBMCs. These TCRs come from a male donor in good health and CMV-seronegative. Each CDR3 is given with its conserved first and last residue. A D gene is named only where the DNA matches it firmly. The size of a clone is reported for some rows only, either as once, few or many, or as a class for expanded clones.

TRBV6-5,TRBJ2-5,NA,NA,TGTGCCAGCAGTTACTGGCAGGGAGGAGGAGAGACCCAGTACTTC,CASSYWQGGGETQYF
TRBV10-3,TRBJ2-7,NA,NA,TGTGCCATCAGTGAGGGCAGGAAGGACGAGCAGTACTTC,CAISEGRKDEQYF
TRBV5-1,TRBJ2-2,once,NA,TGCGCCAGCAGCTTTCGAGGACAAAACACCGGGGAGCTGTTTTTT,CASSFRGQNTGELFF
TRBV4-2,TRBJ2-5,NA,TRBD2,TGTGCCAGCAGCCGTGGGGGGGTCCAAGAGACCCAGTACTTC,CASSRGGVQETQYF
TRBV30,TRBJ2-3,NA,TRBD2,TGTGCCTGGAGCCCTGGGACTAGCAAAGGAGATACGCAGTATTTT,CAWSPGTSKGDTQYF
TRBV6-6,TRBJ1-2,NA,NA,TGTGCCAGCAGTTCAGTGACAGCGAACTATGGCTACACCTTC,CASSSVTANYGYTF
TRBV18,TRBJ2-7,NA,TRBD1,TGTGCCAGCTCACCACTCGGACAGGGGGCACGACCGCCGGCCGAGCAGTACTTC,CASSPLGQGARPPAEQYF
TRBV9,TRBJ1-2,NA,TRBD1,TGTGCCAGCACCGGACAGGGTGAAGGTGGCTACACCTTC,CASTGQGEGGYTF
TRBV2,TRBJ1-4,NA,NA,TGTGCCTCATCCATTGGGACTGCGAATGAAAAACTGTTTTTT,CASSIGTANEKLFF
TRBV10-2,TRBJ1-1,NA,TRBD1,TGCGCCAGCAGTGAGTTACAGGGGTCGCACGCTCGGTTCTTT,CASSELQGSHARFF
TRBV18,TRBJ2-7,NA,NA,TGTGCCAGCTCGCGAGAGGATGGCTACGAGCAGTACTTC,CASSREDGYEQYF
TRBV2,TRBJ2-5,few,NA,TGTGCCAGCAGTGCTGCGTCAAGCGAAGAGACCCAGTACTTC,CASSAASSEETQYF
TRBV4-1,TRBJ2-7,NA,NA,TGCGCCAGCAGCCAAGATCCAGTCAGAACCGAGCAGTACTTC,CASSQDPVRTEQYF
TRBV6-5,TRBJ2-5,NA,TRBD2,TGTGCCAGCAGACGACTAGCGGGGGGGCCCAAGACCCAGTACTTC,CASRRLAGGPKTQYF
TRBV4-1,TRBJ2-3,NA,TRBD2,TGCGCCAGCAGCTTGACTAGCGGGAGGAGGGGTTTAAGCACAGATACGCAGTATTTT,CASSLTSGRRGLSTDTQYF
TRBV29-1,TRBJ2-2,NA,TRBD2,TGCAGCGCCCTCAGACTAGCGGGGGCTGGGACCGGGGAGCTGTTTTTT,CSALRLAGAGTGELFF
TRBV15,TRBJ1-5,few,TRBD1,TGTGCCACCAGCAGAGATACCAGGGGGGTTGGCAATCAGCCCCAGCATTTT,CATSRDTRGVGNQPQHF
TRBV2,TRBJ2-7,NA,TRBD1,TGTGTTACCGGGACAGACTACTACGAGCAGTACTTC,CVTGTDYYEQYF
TRBV4-1,TRBJ2-7,NA,NA,TGCGCCAGCAGCCCGTCCGACAGCTCCTACGAGCAGTACTTC,CASSPSDSSYEQYF
TRBV13,TRBJ1-1,once,NA,TGTGCCAGCAGCTTAGGTTCGGGGAACACTGAAGCTTTCTTT,CASSLGSGNTEAFF
TRBV7-9,TRBJ2-1,NA,TRBD2,TGTGCCAGCAGCCCGCGAGCTAGCGGGGCGTACAATGAGCAGTTCTTC,CASSPRASGAYNEQFF
TRBV6-5,TRBJ2-7,NA,NA,TGTGCCAGCAGTTACTCTTCTAACGCAGGGGACTACGAGCAGTACTTC,CASSYSSNAGDYEQYF
TRBV29-1,TRBJ2-1,NA,NA,TGCAGCGCTGCCTTGGTGGGCGAGCAGTTCTTC,CSAALVGEQFF
TRBV28,TRBJ1-2,NA,TRBD1,TGTGCCAGCAGTTTCCCACGGACAGGGAACTATGGCTACACCTTC,CASSFPRTGNYGYTF
TRBV28,TRBJ2-3,NA,NA,TGTGCCAGCAGTTTTCGTCTAGCGAAGCTTAGCACAGATACGCAGTATTTT,CASSFRLAKLSTDTQYF
TRBV14,TRBJ2-1,NA,NA,TGTGCCAGCAGCCAAGAACCCCAGGGGTCCGATGAGCAGTTCTTC,CASSQEPQGSDEQFF
TRBV28,TRBJ2-7,NA,TRBD2,TGTGCCAGCAGTTCTATCTATAGCGGGAGGGGGGAGCAGTACTTC,CASSSIYSGRGEQYF
TRBV6-5,TRBJ1-4,NA,NA,TGTGCCAGCAGGTTCCTATCTGTTACTAATGAAAAACTGTTTTTT,CASRFLSVTNEKLFF